The 15 T cell receptor beta chains below come from one sample, sequenced in a study of radiation and T cells in renal cell carcinoma. Clones were sequenced by immunoSEQ multiplex PCR, and TCRdb holds only the in-frame ones, with some missing. This table holds 40,000 to 50,000 clones, roughly 80% found once. This sample's time point: blood 4 weeks post-SBRT, at nephrectomy. Treatment in this sample: 15 Gy SBRT to primary tumor, nephrectomy 4 weeks later. The sequencing here drew on blood, taken from a patient whose treatment included radiotherapy and nephrectomy. The receptors originated from an older woman with renal cell carcinoma.

This chain joins TRBV6-6 and TRBJ1-2; 10 bases fit TRBD1. V shed 4 bases, J shed 8 bases, and the junction held 10 bases outside the gene matches. Germline CDR1 MNHNY, CDR2 SVGAGI (reference sequence). CDR3 length: 15 residues. This chain's CDR3 is CASSSPTGGKFGYTF. DNA of the CDR3: TGTGCCAGCAGTTCTCCGACAGGGGGCAAGTTCGGCTACACCTTC.

This clone has ten or more counts. V usage is TRBV4-3 and J usage is TRBJ1-6; TRBD1 matches 8 bases. Looked up from germline, CDR1 is LGHNA and CDR2 is YSLEER. Unmatched junction bases numbered 8, after V lost 0 bases and J lost 10 bases. There are 16 residues in the CDR3. CDR3 in amino acids: CASSQDAGGGGSPLHF. DNA of the CDR3: TGCGCCAGCAGCCAAGATGCAGGGGGCGGCGGATCACCCCTCCACTTT.

V and J are TRBV9 and TRBJ2-1, with 12 positions matching TRBD2. The CDR3 totals 16 residues. V lost 4 bases to trimming and J lost 9 bases; unmatched junction nucleotides: 11. Germline CDR1 reads SGDLS; CDR2 reads YYNGEE. CDR3 region: CASSSPTSGSESEQFF. The CDR3 DNA sequence: TGTGCCAGCAGCTCTCCGACTAGCGGGAGTGAAAGTGAGCAGTTCTTC.

The gene calls are TRBV6-5 and TRBJ2-1; 11 bases are shared with TRBD2. The trim removed 5 bases at V and 3 bases at J, leaving 3 bases unmatched. Looked up from germline, CDR1 is MNHEY and CDR2 is SVGAGI. This CDR3 comprises 15 residues. The CDR3 DNA reads as TGTGCCAGCAGTCTAGCGGGGGGCCTCTACAATGAGCAGTTCTTC. Amino acids: CASSLAGGLYNEQFF.

This chain uses TRBV6-6 with TRBJ1-4, with D uncertain. Germline V gene sequence: CDR1 MNHNY, CDR2 SVGAGI (reference sequence). This CDR3 contains 15 residues. V was clipped by 5 bases and J by 4 bases, with 14 bases between them. The CDR3 DNA is TGTGCCAGCAGTGCCCTTGGGGAAGTTAATGAAAAACTGTTTTTT. This sequence encodes CASSALGEVNEKLFF.

As concerns this clone: An end of the junction does not agree with germline; a read error may underlie this. This chain joins TRBV6-5 and TRBJ1-1, with D perhaps TRBD1 (5 bases). In germline, CDR1 is MNHEY, CDR2 SVGAGI. CDR3 length: 13 residues. The CDR3 sequence is CASSRQRNTKAFF. As DNA, the CDR3 is TGTGCCAGCAGTAGACAGAGAAACACTAAAGCTTTCTTT.

J is TRBJ2-4 and V is TRBV5-1; tentatively, D is TRBD1 (6 bases). The V and J ends lost 7 bases and 1 base respectively, with 24 bases between them. The CDR3 sequence is 18 residues long. Germline V gene sequence: CDR1 SGHRS, CDR2 YFSETQ. CDR3 loop: CASRPWDNSYGAKNIQYF. The CDR3 DNA follows: TGCGCCAGCCGCCCTTGGGACAACTCATACGGGGCCAAAAACATTCAGTACTTC.

V and J are TRBV6-1 and TRBJ2-3, with a weak D call TRBD2 (5 bases). V lost 0 bases and J 3 bases, leaving 10 bases between the germline ends. The CDR3 extends over 15 amino acids. Germline CDR1 is MNHNS and CDR2 is SASEGT. The CDR3 sequence is CASSEAPWETDTQYF. CDR3 sequence (DNA): TGTGCCAGCAGTGAAGCTCCCTGGGAGACAGATACGCAGTATTTT.

The J gene is TRBJ2-2, the V gene TRBV5-1; 15 bases map to TRBD2. CDR3 length: 19 amino acids. Germline CDR1 is SGHRS and CDR2 is YFSETQ. V gave up 3 bases and J gave up 3 bases; unmatched junction bases: 9. The CDR3 is CASSSTGTSGRSHTGELFF. The CDR3 DNA reads as TGCGCCAGCAGCTCGACCGGGACTAGCGGGAGGAGCCACACCGGGGAGCTGTTTTTT. The variable domain in full, with the rest retrieved from reference TRBV5-1 and TRBJ2-2, is KAGVTQTPRYLIKTRGQQVTLSCSPISGHRSVSWYQQTPGQGLQFLFEYFSETQRNKGNFPGRFSGRQFSNSRSEMNVSTLELGDSALYLCASSSTGTSGRSHTGELFFGEGSRLTVL.

This clone was observed once. This chain joins TRBV7-6 and TRBJ1-3; no clear D gene. V was pared by 5 bases and J by 4 bases, with 9 bases between. The CDR3 contains 13 residues. From germline, CDR1 is SGHVS and CDR2 FNYEAQ. The CDR3 sequence is CASSIYTGNTIYF. The CDR3 DNA is TGTGCCAGCAGCATATACACGGGAAACACCATATATTTT.

The chain employs TRBV7-9 and TRBJ2-7, with D hard to call. The V end lost 5 bases, the J end lost 7 bases, and 15 bases lay between the germline ends. CDR1 is SEHNR, CDR2 FQNEAQ, per germline (reference sequence). This CDR3 has 13 amino acids. The CDR3, as DNA: TGTGCCAGCAGCCAAATGTCTACCATTGAGCAGTACTTC. Its translation is CASSQMSTIEQYF.

The genes are TRBV7-7 and TRBJ1-1; tentative D call: TRBD1 (6 bases). CDR3 length equals 18 residues. Germline loops: CDR1 SSHAT, CDR2 FNYEAQ (reference sequence). Trimming pared 3 bases from V and 1 base from J, leaving 21 bases between. Written as DNA, the CDR3 is TGTGCCAGCAGCTTTCGGAAAGGGGGGAGGTATAGGAACACTGAAGCTTTCTTT. Its translation is CASSFRKGGRYRNTEAFF. The full variable domain, completed using reference TRBV7-7 and TRBJ1-1, is GAGVSQSPRYKVTKRGQDVTLRCDPISSHATLYWYQQALGQGPEFLTYFNYEAQPDKSGLPSDRFSAERPEGSISTLTIQRTEQRDSAMYRCASSFRKGGRYRNTEAFFGQGTRLTVV.

This clone was detected only once. The genes are TRBV9 and TRBJ1-4; unclear D gene. CDR1 and CDR2 (germline): SGDLS, YYNGEE. There are 15 residues in the CDR3. V lost 0 bases and J lost 3, with 9 bases in between. In DNA form, the CDR3 reads TGTGCCAGCAGCGTAGCTTTAGGCGCTAATGAAAAACTGTTTTTT. Protein product: CASSVALGANEKLFF.

The rearrangement links TRBV6-1 to TRBJ1-1; D gene uncertain. Germline V gene data show CDR1 as MNHNS and CDR2 as SASEGT. The V and J ends lost 2 bases and 5 bases respectively, with 15 bases between them. CDR3 length equals 15 residues. The CDR3 loop is CASSEIGVGGTEAFF. DNA for the CDR3: TGTGCCAGCAGTGAAATTGGGGTGGGCGGAACTGAAGCTTTCTTT.

The V gene is TRBV6-1, the J gene TRBJ1-3, with D unresolved. CDR1 and CDR2 (germline): MNHNS, SASEGT. The CDR3 totals 16 residues. The V and J ends lost 1 base and 0 bases respectively, with 10 bases between them. In nucleotides, the CDR3 is TGTGCCAGCAGTGAAGTCTTCTCATTCTCTGGAAACACCATATATTTT. This translates into CASSEVFSFSGNTIYF.